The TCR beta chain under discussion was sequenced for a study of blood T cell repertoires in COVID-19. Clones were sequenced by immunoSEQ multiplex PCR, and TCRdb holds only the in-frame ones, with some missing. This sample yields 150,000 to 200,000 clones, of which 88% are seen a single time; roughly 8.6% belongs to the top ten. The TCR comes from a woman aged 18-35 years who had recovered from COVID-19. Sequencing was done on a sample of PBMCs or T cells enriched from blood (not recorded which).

The DNA of the CDR3 is TGTGCCAGCAGCTTACCGGGACAGACTTATGGCTACACCTTC. The encoded protein is CASSLPGQTYGYTF. This sequence joins TRBV11-2 and TRBJ1-2, with 7 bases that match TRBD1. The V gene's germline CDR1 is SGHAT and CDR2 FQNNGV. V was pared by 2 bases and J by 5 bases, with 5 bases of the junction left unmatched. This CDR3 contains 14 residues.